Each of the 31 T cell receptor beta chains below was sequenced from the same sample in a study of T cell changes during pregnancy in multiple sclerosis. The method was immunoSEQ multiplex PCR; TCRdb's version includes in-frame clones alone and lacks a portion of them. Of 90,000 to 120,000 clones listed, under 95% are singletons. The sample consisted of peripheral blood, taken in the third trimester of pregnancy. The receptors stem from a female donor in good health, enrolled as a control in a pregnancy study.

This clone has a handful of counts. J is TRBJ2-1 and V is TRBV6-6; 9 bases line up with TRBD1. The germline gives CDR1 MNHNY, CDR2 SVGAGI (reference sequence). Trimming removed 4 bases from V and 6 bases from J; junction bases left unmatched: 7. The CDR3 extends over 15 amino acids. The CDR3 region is CASSSLGQGPNEQFF. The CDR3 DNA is TGTGCCAGCAGTTCCCTGGGACAGGGCCCCAATGAGCAGTTCTTC.

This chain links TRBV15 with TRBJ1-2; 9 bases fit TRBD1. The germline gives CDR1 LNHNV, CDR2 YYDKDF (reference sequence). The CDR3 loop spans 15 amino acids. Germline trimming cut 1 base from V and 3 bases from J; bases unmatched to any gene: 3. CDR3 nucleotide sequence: TGTGCCACCAGCAGAGCCGACAGGGGGGACTATGGCTACACCTTC. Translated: CATSRADRGDYGYTF.

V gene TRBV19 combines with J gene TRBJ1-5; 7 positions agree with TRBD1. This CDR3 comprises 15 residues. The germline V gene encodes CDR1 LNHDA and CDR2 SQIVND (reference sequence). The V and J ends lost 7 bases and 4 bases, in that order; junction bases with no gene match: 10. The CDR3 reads CASTKGTAVNQPQHF. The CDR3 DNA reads TGTGCCAGTACCAAGGGGACAGCTGTTAATCAGCCCCAGCATTTT. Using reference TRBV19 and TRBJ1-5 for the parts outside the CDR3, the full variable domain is DGGITQSPKYLFRKEGQNVTLSCEQNLNHDAMYWYRQDPGQGLRLIYYSQIVNDFQKGDIAEGYSVSREKKESFPLTVTSAQKNPTAFYLCASTKGTAVNQPQHFGDGTRLSIL.

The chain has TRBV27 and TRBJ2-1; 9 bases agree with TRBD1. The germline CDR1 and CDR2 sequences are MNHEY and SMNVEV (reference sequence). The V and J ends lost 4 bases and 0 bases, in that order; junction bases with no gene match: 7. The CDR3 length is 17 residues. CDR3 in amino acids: CASSSPGQGSSYNEQFF. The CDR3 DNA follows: TGTGCCAGCAGTTCGCCGGGACAGGGAAGCTCCTACAATGAGCAGTTCTTC.

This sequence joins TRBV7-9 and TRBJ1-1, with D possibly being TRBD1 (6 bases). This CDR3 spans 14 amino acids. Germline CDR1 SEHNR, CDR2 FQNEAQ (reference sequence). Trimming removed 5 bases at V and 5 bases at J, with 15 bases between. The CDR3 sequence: CASSRQDSRTEAFF. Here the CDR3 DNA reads TGTGCCAGCAGCCGACAGGACTCGAGGACTGAAGCTTTCTTT.

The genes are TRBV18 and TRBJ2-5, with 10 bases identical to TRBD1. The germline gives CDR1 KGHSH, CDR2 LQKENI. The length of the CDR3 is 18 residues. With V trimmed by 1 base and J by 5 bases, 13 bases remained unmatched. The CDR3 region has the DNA TGTGCCAGCTCACCACAGCGGGGACAGGGGCGCACGGGGGAGACCCAGTACTTC. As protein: CASSPQRGQGRTGETQYF.

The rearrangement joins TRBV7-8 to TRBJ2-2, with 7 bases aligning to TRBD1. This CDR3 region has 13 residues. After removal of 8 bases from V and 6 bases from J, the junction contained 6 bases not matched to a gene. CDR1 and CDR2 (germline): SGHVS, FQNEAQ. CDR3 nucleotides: TGTGCCAGCCAACAGGGGATGCCCGGGGAGCTGTTTTTT. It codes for CASQQGMPGELFF.

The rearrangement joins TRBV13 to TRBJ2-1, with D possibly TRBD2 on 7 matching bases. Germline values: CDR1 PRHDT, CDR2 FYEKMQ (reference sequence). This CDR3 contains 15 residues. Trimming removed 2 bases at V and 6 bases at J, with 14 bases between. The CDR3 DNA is TGTGCCAGCAGCTTATGGGGGGGCTGGGCCAATGAGCAGTTCTTC. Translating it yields CASSLWGGWANEQFF.

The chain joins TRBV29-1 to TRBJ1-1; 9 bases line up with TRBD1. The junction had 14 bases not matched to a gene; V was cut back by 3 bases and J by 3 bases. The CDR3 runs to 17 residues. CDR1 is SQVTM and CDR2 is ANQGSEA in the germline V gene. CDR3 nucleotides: TGCAGCGTTGACAGCGACAGGGGGGCTAGTATGGACACTGAAGCTTTCTTT. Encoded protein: CSVDSDRGASMDTEAFF.

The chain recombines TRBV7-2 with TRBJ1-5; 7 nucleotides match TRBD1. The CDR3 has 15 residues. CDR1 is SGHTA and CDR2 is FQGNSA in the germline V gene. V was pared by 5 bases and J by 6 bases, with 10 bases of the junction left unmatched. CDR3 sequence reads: CASSRGQDPSQPQHF. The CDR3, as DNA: TGTGCCAGCAGCAGAGGACAGGATCCCTCTCAGCCCCAGCATTTT.

CDR3 in amino acids: CASSLATSGGAWADTQYF. CDR3 bases: TGCGCCAGCAGCTTGGCGACTAGCGGGGGGGCTTGGGCAGATACGCAGTATTTT. V is TRBV5-1 and J is TRBJ2-3; 14 bases are shared with TRBD2. The length of the CDR3 is 18 residues. The ends lost 0 bases at V and 4 bases at J; junction bases unmatched: 7. Per the germline V gene, CDR1 is SGHRS and CDR2 is YFSETQ.

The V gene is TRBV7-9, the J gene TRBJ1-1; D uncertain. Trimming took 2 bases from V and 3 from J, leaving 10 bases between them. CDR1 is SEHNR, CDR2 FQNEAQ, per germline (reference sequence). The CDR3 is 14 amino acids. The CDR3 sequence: CASSLYVRDTEAFF. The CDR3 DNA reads TGTGCCAGCAGCTTATACGTGCGGGACACTGAAGCTTTCTTT.

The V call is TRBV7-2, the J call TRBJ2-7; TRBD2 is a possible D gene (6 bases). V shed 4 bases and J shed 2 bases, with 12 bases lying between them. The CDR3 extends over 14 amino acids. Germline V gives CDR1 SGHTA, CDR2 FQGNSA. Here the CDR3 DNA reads TGTGCCAGCAGCTCCTCGGCGGGACCCTACGAGCAGTACTTC. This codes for CASSSSAGPYEQYF.

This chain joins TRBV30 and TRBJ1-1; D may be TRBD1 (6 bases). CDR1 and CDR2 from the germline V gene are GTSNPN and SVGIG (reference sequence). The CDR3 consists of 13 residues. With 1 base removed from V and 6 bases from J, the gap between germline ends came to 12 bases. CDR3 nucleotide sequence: TGTGCCTGGAGTGATACAGGGAGCGCTGAAGCTTTCTTT. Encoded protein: CAWSDTGSAEAFF.

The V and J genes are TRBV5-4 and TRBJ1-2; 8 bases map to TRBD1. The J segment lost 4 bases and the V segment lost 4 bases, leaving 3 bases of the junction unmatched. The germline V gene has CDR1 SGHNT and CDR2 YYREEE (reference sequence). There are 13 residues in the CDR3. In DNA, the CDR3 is TGTGCCAGCAGCGAGACAGGGGTCTATGGCTACACCTTC. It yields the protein CASSETGVYGYTF. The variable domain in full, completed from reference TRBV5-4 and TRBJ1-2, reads ETGVTQSPTHLIKTRGQQVTLRCSSQSGHNTVSWYQQALGQGPQFIFQYYREEENGRGNFPPRFSGLQFPNYSSELNVNALELDDSALYLCASSETGVYGYTFGSGTRLTVV.

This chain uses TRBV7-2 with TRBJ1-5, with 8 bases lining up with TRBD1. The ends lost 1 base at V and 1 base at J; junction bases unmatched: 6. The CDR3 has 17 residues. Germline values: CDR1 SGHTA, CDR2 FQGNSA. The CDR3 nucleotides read TGTGCCAGCAGCTTAGGATCAGGGGGCAAGAGCAATCAGCCCCAGCATTTT. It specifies CASSLGSGGKSNQPQHF.

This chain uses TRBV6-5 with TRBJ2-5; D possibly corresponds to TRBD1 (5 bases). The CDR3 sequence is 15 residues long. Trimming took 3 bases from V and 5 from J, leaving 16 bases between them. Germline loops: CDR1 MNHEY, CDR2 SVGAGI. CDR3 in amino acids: CASSYVVRGMETQYF. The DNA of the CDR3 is TGTGCCAGCAGTTATGTAGTTAGGGGTATGGAGACCCAGTACTTC.

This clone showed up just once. The chain's CDR3 is CAWQNDRGPSSNQPQHF. CDR3 coding DNA: TGTGCCTGGCAAAACGACAGGGGGCCGAGCAGCAATCAGCCCCAGCATTTT. The chain uses TRBV30 and TRBJ1-5, with 10 bases lining up with TRBD1. The CDR3 has 17 residues. Germline CDR1 and CDR2: GTSNPN and SVGIG (reference sequence). The J segment lost 1 base and the V segment lost 5 bases, leaving 11 bases of the junction unmatched. Full variable domain (remainder filled in from reference TRBV30 and TRBJ1-5): SQTIHQWPATLVQPVGSPLSLECTVEGTSNPNLYWYRQAAGRGLQLLFYSVGIGQISSEVPQNLSASRPQDRQFILSSKKLLLSDSGFYLCAWQNDRGPSSNQPQHFGDGTRLSIL.

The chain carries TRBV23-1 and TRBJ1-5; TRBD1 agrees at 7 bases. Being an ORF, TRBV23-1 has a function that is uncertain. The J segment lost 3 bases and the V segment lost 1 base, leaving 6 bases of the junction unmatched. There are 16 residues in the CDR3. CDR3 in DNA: TGCGCCAGCAGTCAATACGGACAGGTTTCCAATCAGCCCCAGCATTTT. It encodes CASSQYGQVSNQPQHF.

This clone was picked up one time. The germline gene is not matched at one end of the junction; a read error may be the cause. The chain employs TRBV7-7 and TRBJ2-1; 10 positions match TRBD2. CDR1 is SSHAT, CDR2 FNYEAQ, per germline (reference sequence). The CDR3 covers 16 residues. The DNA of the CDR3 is TGTGCTAGCAGCGACGGACTAGCGGAAACCTACAATGAGCAGTTCTTC. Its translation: CASSDGLAETYNEQFF.

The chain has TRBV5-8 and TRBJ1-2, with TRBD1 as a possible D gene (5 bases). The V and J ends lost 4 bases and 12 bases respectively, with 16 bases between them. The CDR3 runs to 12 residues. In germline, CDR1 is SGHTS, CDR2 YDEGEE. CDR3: CASSPSTVFDTF. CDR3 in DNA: TGTGCCAGCAGCCCTTCGACAGTATTTGACACCTTC. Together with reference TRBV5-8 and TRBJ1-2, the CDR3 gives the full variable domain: EAGVTQSPTHLIKTRGQQATLRCSPISGHTSVYWYQQALGLGLQFLLWYDEGEERNRGNFPPRFSGRQFPNYSSELNVNALELEDSALYLCASSPSTVFDTFGSGTRLTVV.

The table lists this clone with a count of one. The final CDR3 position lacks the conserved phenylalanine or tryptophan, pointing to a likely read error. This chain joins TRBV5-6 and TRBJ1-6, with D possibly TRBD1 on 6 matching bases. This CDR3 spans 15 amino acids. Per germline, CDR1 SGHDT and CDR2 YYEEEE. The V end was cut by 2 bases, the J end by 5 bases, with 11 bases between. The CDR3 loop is CASSFGQGNNSPLHL. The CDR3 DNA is TGTGCCAGCAGCTTCGGGCAGGGGAATAATTCACCCCTCCACCTT.

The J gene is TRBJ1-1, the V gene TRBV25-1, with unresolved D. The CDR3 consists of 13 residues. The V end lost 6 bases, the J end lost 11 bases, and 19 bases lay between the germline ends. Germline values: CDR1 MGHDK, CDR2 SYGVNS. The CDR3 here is CASSPAGHPGAFF. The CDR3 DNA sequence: TGTGCCAGCAGCCCCGCGGGCCACCCTGGTGCTTTCTTT. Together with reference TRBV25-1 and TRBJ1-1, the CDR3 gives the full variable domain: EADIYQTPRYLVIGTGKKITLECSQTMGHDKMYWYQQDPGMELHLIHYSYGVNSTEKGDLSSESTVSRIRTEHFPLTLESARPSHTSQYLCASSPAGHPGAFFGQGTRLTVV.

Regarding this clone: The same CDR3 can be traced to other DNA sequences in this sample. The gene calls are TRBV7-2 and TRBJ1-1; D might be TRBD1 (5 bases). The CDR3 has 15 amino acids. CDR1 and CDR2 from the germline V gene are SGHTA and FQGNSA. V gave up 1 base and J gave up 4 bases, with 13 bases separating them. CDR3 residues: CASSLVGGSGTEAFF. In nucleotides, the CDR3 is TGTGCCAGCAGCTTAGTCGGGGGAAGCGGCACTGAAGCTTTCTTT.

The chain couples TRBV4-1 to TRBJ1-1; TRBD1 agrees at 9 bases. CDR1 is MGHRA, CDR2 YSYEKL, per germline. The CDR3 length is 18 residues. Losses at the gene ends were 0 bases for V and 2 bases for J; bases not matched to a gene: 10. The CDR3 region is CASSQDGTGNIGNTEAFF. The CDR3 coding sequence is TGCGCCAGCAGCCAAGATGGGACAGGGAATATTGGTAACACTGAAGCTTTCTTT.

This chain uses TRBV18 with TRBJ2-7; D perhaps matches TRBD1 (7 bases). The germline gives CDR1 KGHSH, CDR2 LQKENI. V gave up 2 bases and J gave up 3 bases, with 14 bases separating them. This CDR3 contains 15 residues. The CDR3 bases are TGTGCCAGCTCACCAGGGGGGCAGGGGGGCTACGAGCAGTACTTC. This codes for CASSPGGQGGYEQYF.

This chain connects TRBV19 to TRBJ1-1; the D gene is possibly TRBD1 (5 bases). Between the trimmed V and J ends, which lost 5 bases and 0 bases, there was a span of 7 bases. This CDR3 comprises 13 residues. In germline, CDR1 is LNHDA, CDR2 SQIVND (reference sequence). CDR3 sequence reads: CASSETVNTEAFF. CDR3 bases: TGTGCCAGTAGTGAGACAGTGAACACTGAAGCTTTCTTT.

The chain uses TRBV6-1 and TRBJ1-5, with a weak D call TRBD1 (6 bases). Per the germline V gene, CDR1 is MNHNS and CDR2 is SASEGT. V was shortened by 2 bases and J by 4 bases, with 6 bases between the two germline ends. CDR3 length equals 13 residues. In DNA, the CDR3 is TGTGCCAGCAGTGAAAGGGGGAATCAGCCCCAGCATTTT. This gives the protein CASSERGNQPQHF.

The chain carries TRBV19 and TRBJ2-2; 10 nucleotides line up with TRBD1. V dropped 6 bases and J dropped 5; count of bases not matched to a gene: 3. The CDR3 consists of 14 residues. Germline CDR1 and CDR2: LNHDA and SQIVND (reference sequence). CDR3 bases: TGTGCCAGTAGACCGGGACAGGGGACCGGGGAGCTGTTTTTT. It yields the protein CASRPGQGTGELFF.

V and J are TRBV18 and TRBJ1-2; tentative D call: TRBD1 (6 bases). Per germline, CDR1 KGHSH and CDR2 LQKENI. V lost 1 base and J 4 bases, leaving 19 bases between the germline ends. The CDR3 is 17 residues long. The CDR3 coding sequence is TGTGCCAGCTCACCACGAGGGACACCCCCGTCGAGCTATGGCTACACCTTC. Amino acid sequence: CASSPRGTPPSSYGYTF.

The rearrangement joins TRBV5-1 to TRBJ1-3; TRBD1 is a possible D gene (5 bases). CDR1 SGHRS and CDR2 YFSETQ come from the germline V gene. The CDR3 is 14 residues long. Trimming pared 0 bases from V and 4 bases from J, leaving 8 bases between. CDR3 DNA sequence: TGCGCCAGCAGCTTGGAGGGGAACGGAAACACCATATATTTT. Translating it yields CASSLEGNGNTIYF.